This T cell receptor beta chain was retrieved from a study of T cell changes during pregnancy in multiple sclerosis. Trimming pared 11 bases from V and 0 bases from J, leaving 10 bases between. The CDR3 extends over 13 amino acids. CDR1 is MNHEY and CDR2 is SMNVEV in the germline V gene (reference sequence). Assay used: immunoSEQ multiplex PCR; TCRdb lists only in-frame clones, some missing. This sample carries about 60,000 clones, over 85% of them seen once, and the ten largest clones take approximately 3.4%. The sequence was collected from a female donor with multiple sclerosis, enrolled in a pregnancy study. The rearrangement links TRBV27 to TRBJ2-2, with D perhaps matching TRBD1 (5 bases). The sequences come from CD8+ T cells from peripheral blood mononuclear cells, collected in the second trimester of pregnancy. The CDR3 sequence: CAGGQANTGELFF. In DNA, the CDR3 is TGTGCCGGCGGACAAGCGAACACCGGGGAGCTGTTTTTT.